The 16 T cell receptor beta chains below all came from one sample that was sequenced in a study of blood T cells in healthy people across ages. A J-beta primer mix and a sample-barcoded 5' primer were used in a second PCR of roughly 6 to 11 cycles. TCRdb called the 5' RACE reads again in MiXCR, with one record for every CDR3 protein. The table has about 780,000 distinct CDR3 sequences, 20% to 30% seen once; the top ten hold 2.5% to 3.5%. The same data also went into a second study, on T cells of mothers and their children.

Sequenced sample: blood. These TCRs come from a boy younger than 18 in good health.

In its sample, this clonotype was seen a few times. CDR3: CASQTGVSSGANVLTF. The CDR3 DNA sequence: TGCGCCAGCCAGACAGGGGTTTCCTCTGGGGCCAACGTCCTGACTTTC. The chain couples TRBV5-1 to TRBJ2-6; TRBD1 aligns across 8 bases. The germline V gene encodes CDR1 SGHRS and CDR2 YFSETQ. The CDR3 contains 16 residues. J gave up 0 bases and V 7 bases, and 6 bases lay outside the gene matches.

V and J are TRBV25-1 and TRBJ2-7, with D uncertain. Germline V lookup: CDR1 MGHDK, CDR2 SYGVNS. Trimming pared 5 bases from V and 0 bases from J, leaving 11 bases between. CDR3 length equals 14 residues. CDR3: CASSSTEDSYEQYF. The CDR3 DNA reads as TGTGCCAGCAGTTCTACAGAGGACTCCTACGAGCAGTACTTC.

V and J are TRBV5-1 and TRBJ2-5; 10 nucleotides line up with TRBD2. TRBJ2-1 explains the end of the DNA better; the J call may be wrong. Per the germline V gene, CDR1 is SGHRS and CDR2 is YFSETQ. The CDR3 spans 16 residues. The CDR3 region has the DNA TGCGCCAGCAGCTTTGCTAGCGGGGGCCGTAACAATGAGCAGTTCTTC. The encoded protein is CASSFASGGRNNEQFF.

The chain joins TRBV7-2 to TRBJ2-3; possible D gene TRBD2, 6 bases. CDR3 length equals 12 residues. The germline V gene has CDR1 SGHTA and CDR2 FQGNSA. V was pared by 3 bases and J by 11 bases, with 12 bases between. The CDR3 spells CASSLGLGVQYF. CDR3 nucleotides: TGTGCCAGCAGCTTGGGACTTGGTGTGCAGTATTTT.

The chain recombines TRBV7-3 with TRBJ2-5; no clear D gene. Deletions cut 4 bases from V and 2 bases from J, with 8 bases between. This CDR3 is built from 13 residues. Looked up from germline, CDR1 is SGHTA and CDR2 is FQGTGA. CDR3 region: CASSSGRQETQYF. CDR3 DNA: TGTGCCAGCAGCTCTGGACGGCAAGAGACCCAGTACTTC.

This clonotype was seen only a few times. The J gene is TRBJ1-1, the V gene TRBV29-1, with no clear D. This CDR3 contains 12 residues. Trimming stripped 7 bases from V and 1 base from J, with 10 bases between. Germline V CDR1 and CDR2: SQVTM, ANQGSEA. DNA for the CDR3: TGCAGCGCTGGAAGCCAGAACACTGAAGCTTTCTTT. This gives the protein CSAGSQNTEAFF.

The V gene is TRBV12-3 or TRBV12-4, the J gene TRBJ2-1; D might be TRBD1 (5 bases). Trimming took 5 bases from V and 0 from J, leaving 8 bases between them. The CDR3 contains 14 residues. CDR3: CASSDDSSYNEQFF. DNA of the CDR3: TGTGCCAGCAGTGATGACAGCTCCTACAATGAGCAGTTCTTC.

This chain links TRBV29-1 with TRBJ2-3, with a possible D match to TRBD2 (6 bases). Trimming removed 6 bases at V and 13 bases at J, with 26 bases between. Germline CDR1 reads SQVTM; CDR2 reads ANQGSEA. CDR3 size: 14 residues. The CDR3 sequence: CSVDLTGEEIREYF. The CDR3 coding sequence is TGCAGCGTGGACCTTACGGGGGAAGAGATTAGGGAGTATTTT.

In DNA form, the CDR3 reads TGCAGTGCTAGAGATCGCGGGAGGGGGGGGAATGAGCAGTTCTTC. It codes for CSARDRGRGGNEQFF. The chain uses TRBV20-1 and TRBJ2-5, with 9 nucleotides matching TRBD2. TRBJ2-1 explains the end of the DNA better; the J call may be wrong. This CDR3 has 15 residues. Germline-derived CDR1 and CDR2 are DFQATT and SNEGSKA (reference sequence).

The V and J genes are TRBV2 and TRBJ1-2; D unclear. The CDR3 sequence is 16 residues long. The V gene lost 2 bases and the J gene lost 6 bases, with 19 bases spanning the gap. Germline CDR1 reads SNHLY; CDR2 reads FYNNEI. The CDR3 sequence: CASSEIGRLILNGYTF. DNA for the CDR3: TGTGCCAGCAGTGAAATCGGCAGGCTTATCCTTAATGGCTACACCTTC.

V usage is TRBV21-1 and J usage is TRBJ2-1; the D call TRBD1 from the table was never checked on the DNA. TRBV21-1 is listed as a pseudogene. The CDR3 length is 23 residues. The CDR3 coding sequence is TGTGCCAGCAGCAAGCTCATCCCGGGGACGGGACGGCTAATAGAAAGCTCCTACAATGAGCAGTTCTTC. This encodes CASSKLIPGTGRLIESSYNEQFF.

The chain joins TRBV29-1 to TRBJ2-1; maybe TRBD1 (5 bases). CDR3 size: 14 residues. V lost 6 bases to trimming and J lost 6 bases, with 18 bases between them. The germline CDR1 and CDR2 sequences are SQVTM and ANQGSEA. For the CDR3, the DNA is TGCAGCGTGTACCAGGGTAATCGAGGCAATGAGCAGTTCTTC. Translated: CSVYQGNRGNEQFF.

To note about this clonotype: The junction departs from the called germline gene at one end, perhaps through a read error. The J gene is TRBJ2-7, the V gene TRBV20-1; D is uncertain. The CDR3 has 14 amino acids. Per germline, CDR1 DFQATT and CDR2 SNEGSKA (reference sequence). CDR3: CSARLEQGSNEQYF. The CDR3 DNA sequence: TGCAGTGCTAGACTTGAACAAGGCTCCAACGAGCAGTACTTC.

This clonotype was picked up a small number of times. The rearrangement joins TRBV2 to TRBJ2-5; 8 bases match TRBD2. The germline gives CDR1 SNHLY, CDR2 FYNNEI. This CDR3 has 13 residues. V shed 8 bases, J shed 3 bases, and the junction held 5 bases outside the gene matches. The CDR3 spells CASRGLGKETQYF. The CDR3 region has the DNA TGTGCCAGCCGGGGACTAGGGAAAGAGACCCAGTACTTC.

This clonotype has only a few counts. The chain is built from TRBV11-1 and TRBJ2-7, with 12 bases identical to TRBD1. This CDR3 has 16 residues. Germline assignment: CDR1 SGHAT and CDR2 FQDESV (reference sequence). J was trimmed by 6 bases and V by 3 bases; bases with no gene match: 9. As DNA, the CDR3 is TGTGCCAGCAGCTTTTCCCTCGGGACAGGGGGCCTCGAGCAGTACTTC. Translation: CASSFSLGTGGLEQYF. Full variable domain (remainder filled in from reference TRBV11-1 and TRBJ2-7): EAEVAQSPRYKITEKSQAVAFWCDPISGHATLYWYRQILGQGPELLVQFQDESVVDDSQLPKDRFSAERLKGVDSTLKIQPAELGDSAMYLCASSFSLGTGGLEQYFGPGTRLTVT.

This clonotype was detected a few times. The V call is TRBV7-9, the J call TRBJ2-4, with D possibly called TRBD1 or TRBD2 (7 bases each). Trimming pared 1 base from V and 3 bases from J, leaving 16 bases between. Germline CDR1 reads SEHNR; CDR2 reads FQNEAQ (reference sequence). CDR3 length: 17 residues. CDR3 nucleotide sequence: TGTGCCAGCAGCTTAGGGGCCGACAGGGAGGGCAAAAACATTCAGTACTTC. Translation: CASSLGADREGKNIQYF.